One sample yielded the 15 T cell receptor beta chains listed below, sequenced in a study of STAT5B mutations in CD4+ large granular lymphocyte leukemia. Clones were sequenced by immunoSEQ multiplex PCR, and TCRdb holds only the in-frame ones, with some missing. The data hold roughly 23,000 clones, with 78% observed a single time. Input material: CD4+ T cells from blood buffy coats. The receptor set was obtained from a human donor in good health.

V usage is TRBV23-1 and J usage is TRBJ1-1; D is unresolved. TRBV23-1 counts as an open reading frame of uncertain function. V lost 0 bases and J lost 3, with 11 bases in between. The CDR3 is 15 residues long. The CDR3 region is CASSQSIESDTEAFF. The CDR3 DNA reads as TGCGCCAGCAGTCAATCTATCGAGTCGGACACTGAAGCTTTCTTT.

There are a few counts of this clone. CDR3 nucleotides: TGTGCCAGCAGCTTTCCGACAGGGGGCGACTATGGCTACACCTTC. As protein: CASSFPTGGDYGYTF. V usage is TRBV7-9 and J usage is TRBJ1-2, with 10 bases matching TRBD1. Trimming removed 3 bases from V and 3 bases from J; junction bases left unmatched: 4. The V gene's germline CDR1 is SEHNR and CDR2 FQNEAQ (reference sequence). The CDR3 loop spans 15 amino acids. Looking up the rest from reference TRBV7-9 and TRBJ1-2 gives the full variable domain: DTGVSQNPRHKITKRGQNVTFRCDPISEHNRLYWYRQTLGQGPEFLTYFQNEAQLEKSRLLSDRFSAERPKGSFSTLEIQRTEQGDSAMYLCASSFPTGGDYGYTFGSGTRLTVV.

The chain combines TRBV9 with TRBJ2-7; D is unclear. The CDR3 runs 14 residues. With 4 bases removed from V and 4 bases from J, the gap between germline ends came to 15 bases. CDR1 and CDR2 from the germline V gene are SGDLS and YYNGEE. CDR3 bases: TGTGCCAGCAGCCCTTTCTGGTACTCTTACGAGCAGTACTTC. It yields the protein CASSPFWYSYEQYF.

The V and J genes are TRBV19 and TRBJ2-7; maybe TRBD1 (5 bases). Looked up from germline, CDR1 is LNHDA and CDR2 is SQIVND (reference sequence). The CDR3 spans 14 residues. V was pared by 3 bases and J by 5 bases, with 14 bases between. CDR3 nucleotide sequence: TGTGCCAGTAGTATGGCGCAGGGCGACGACGAGCAGTACTTC. Amino acid sequence: CASSMAQGDDEQYF.

The rearrangement uses TRBV19 and TRBJ1-2, with D unresolved. Germline V gene lookup returns CDR1 LNHDA and CDR2 SQIVND (reference sequence). The V end was cut by 3 bases, the J end by 14 bases, with 16 bases between. This CDR3 contains 12 residues. CDR3 nucleotide sequence: TGTGCCAGTAGTATCCCCGGCCAGGCAAGGACCTTC. Translating gives CASSIPGQARTF.

This clone has only a few counts. V gene TRBV7-9 combines with J gene TRBJ1-2; perhaps TRBD1 as D (6 bases). This CDR3 is 17 amino acids long. In germline, CDR1 is SEHNR, CDR2 FQNEAQ (reference sequence). Trimming removed 5 bases from V and 7 bases from J, with 26 bases in between. The CDR3 DNA is TGTGCCAGCAGCGCCCTTACAGGGATGATTAATCGTGGTGGCTACACCTTC. It specifies CASSALTGMINRGGYTF.

The rearrangement uses TRBV4-3 and TRBJ1-1, with D perhaps TRBD1 (5 bases). This CDR3 spans 13 amino acids. V was pared by 1 base and J by 5 bases, with 8 bases between. Per germline, CDR1 LGHNA and CDR2 YSLEER. CDR3 region: CASSQVRGTEAFF. CDR3 DNA sequence: TGCGCCAGCAGCCAAGTAAGGGGAACTGAAGCTTTCTTT.

The V gene is TRBV19, the J gene TRBJ2-2, with D maybe TRBD2 (6 bases). CDR3 length: 15 residues. The germline CDR1 and CDR2 sequences are LNHDA and SQIVND (reference sequence). The V gene lost 7 bases and the J gene lost 2 bases, with 14 bases spanning the gap. As DNA, the CDR3 is TGTGCCAGTAAGGGTACTAGCTCCAACACCGGGGAGCTGTTTTTT. The encoded protein is CASKGTSSNTGELFF.

The chain uses TRBV2 and TRBJ2-7, with 9 nucleotides matching TRBD1. With 6 bases clipped from V and 5 bases from J, the junction kept 8 bases outside the gene matches. Germline assignment: CDR1 SNHLY and CDR2 FYNNEI. This CDR3 region has 14 residues. As DNA, the CDR3 is TGTGCCAGCAGCGACGACAGGGGGGTCGACGAGCAGTACTTC. Protein sequence: CASSDDRGVDEQYF. The whole variable domain, filled in from reference TRBV2 and TRBJ2-7, reads EPEVTQTPSHQVTQMGQEVILRCVPISNHLYFYWYRQILGQKVEFLVSFYNNEISEKSEIFDDQFSVERPDGSNFTLKIRSTKLEDSAMYFCASSDDRGVDEQYFGPGTRLTVT.

The chain combines TRBV7-2 with TRBJ2-5, with 9 nucleotides matching TRBD2. Germline assignment: CDR1 SGHTA and CDR2 FQGNSA. This CDR3 contains 18 residues. J was trimmed by 4 bases and V by 1 base; bases with no gene match: 13. DNA for the CDR3: TGTGCCAGCAGCTTAGGGCAGGGAGCGGGAGGAAGGGGAGAGACCCAGTACTTC. Residues: CASSLGQGAGGRGETQYF.

V gene TRBV5-4 combines with J gene TRBJ2-1, with D perhaps given as TRBD1 or TRBD2 (5 bases each). V was trimmed by 3 bases and J by 5 bases, leaving 12 bases between them. From germline, CDR1 is SGHNT and CDR2 YYREEE (reference sequence). This CDR3 contains 14 residues. The chain's CDR3 is CASSSTGTNNEQFF. CDR3 coding DNA: TGTGCCAGCAGCTCAACCGGGACCAACAATGAGCAGTTCTTC.

The chain links TRBV7-8 to TRBJ2-7, with 8 bases fitting TRBD1. The CDR3 is made up of 14 amino acids. The V segment lost 6 bases and the J segment 0 bases; nucleotides outside the gene matches: 4. CDR1 SGHVS and CDR2 FQNEAQ come from the germline V gene. DNA of the CDR3: TGTGCCAGCAGGGGACAGGCGACCTCCTACGAGCAGTACTTC. Amino acid sequence: CASRGQATSYEQYF.

V is TRBV25-1 and J is TRBJ2-5; D call uncertain. Trimming removed 2 bases at V and 4 bases at J, with 23 bases between. The germline CDR1 and CDR2 sequences are MGHDK and SYGVNS. The CDR3 is 18 residues long. The CDR3 loop reads CASSELTVTPKLRETQYF. CDR3 sequence (DNA): TGTGCCAGCAGTGAACTTACTGTTACGCCCAAGTTGCGAGAGACCCAGTACTTC.

The genes are TRBV7-2 and TRBJ1-3; tentatively, D is TRBD1 (6 bases). V dropped 1 base and J dropped 3 bases, with 16 bases sitting between them. The CDR3 sequence is 17 residues long. Germline CDR1 reads SGHTA; CDR2 reads FQGNSA. CDR3 residues: CASSLVGRGWGGNTIYF. The CDR3 DNA sequence: TGTGCCAGCAGCTTAGTAGGCAGGGGATGGGGTGGAAACACCATATATTTT.

The chain joins TRBV27 to TRBJ1-2; 7 nucleotides align to TRBD1. The CDR3 has 13 amino acids. In germline, CDR1 is MNHEY, CDR2 SMNVEV (reference sequence). J lost 2 bases, V lost 6 bases, and 3 bases had no gene match. In DNA, the CDR3 is TGTGCCAGCAGAGGGACAGACAACTATGGCTACACCTTC. It encodes CASRGTDNYGYTF.